This section outlines one TCR beta chain sequence together with its context. This record belongs to a study of shared clonotypes between healthy human individuals. Germline CDR1 and CDR2: MNHEY and SMNVEV (reference sequence). The V and J ends lost 5 bases and 7 bases, in that order; junction bases with no gene match: 8. This CDR3 spans 14 amino acids. Produced via immunoSEQ multiplex PCR; TCRdb's table is partial and in-frame only. Of 660,000 or so clones listed, approximately 96% are singletons. The naive CD8 subset, CD45RO-negative cells positively selected for CCR7, excluded terminally differentiated effector memory CD45RA+ cells.

This sequence was found in a woman younger than 45 in good health. The gene calls are TRBV27 and TRBJ2-1; 7 nucleotides line up with TRBD2. The sequencing sample was made of naive CD8+ T cells sorted from blood. CDR3 bases: TGTGCCAGCAGTCTACGCGGGAGTTGGAATGAGCAGTTCTTC. This sequence encodes CASSLRGSWNEQFF.